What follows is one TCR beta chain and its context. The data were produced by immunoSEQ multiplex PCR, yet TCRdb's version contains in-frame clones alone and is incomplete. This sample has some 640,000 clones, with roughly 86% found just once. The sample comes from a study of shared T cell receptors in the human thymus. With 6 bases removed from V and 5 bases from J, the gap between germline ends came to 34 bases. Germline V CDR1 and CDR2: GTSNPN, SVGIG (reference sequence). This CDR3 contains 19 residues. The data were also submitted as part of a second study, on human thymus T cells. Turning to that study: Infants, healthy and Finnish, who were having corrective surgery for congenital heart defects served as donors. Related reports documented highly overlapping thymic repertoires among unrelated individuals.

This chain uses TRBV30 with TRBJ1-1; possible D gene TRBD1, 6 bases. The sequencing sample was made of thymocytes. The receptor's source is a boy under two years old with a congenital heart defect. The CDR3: CACNPSGGGTRGLWTEAFF. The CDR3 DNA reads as TGTGCCTGCAACCCTAGCGGGGGGGGCACTAGGGGATTATGGACTGAAGCTTTCTTT.